These T cell receptor beta chains were read from a single sample in a study of T cells in Graves' hyperthyroidism and ophthalmopathy. TCRdb reprocessed the multiplex PCR reads via MiXCR and lists one record per CDR3 protein. The table includes 350,000 to 400,000 distinct CDR3 sequences, around 20% detected once. Specimen: blood. These receptors were obtained from a man between 18 and 35 years old with Graves' ophthalmopathy. Both conserved end residues are part of each CDR3. Each record gives: D gene, V gene, clone size, J gene, CDR3 protein, CDR3 DNA. D genes are given only for firm matches. Expanded clones get a size class; other rows say once, few or many, or leave the size out.

D gene: -
V gene: TRBV7-9
clone size: few
J gene: TRBJ2-4
CDR3 protein: CASSGGVLAKNIQYF
CDR3 DNA: TGTGCCAGCAGCGGAGGGGTTCTTGCCAAAAACATTCAGTACTTC

D gene: -
V gene: TRBV5-1
clone size: many
J gene: TRBJ1-1
CDR3 protein: CASILLSVNTEAFF
CDR3 DNA: TGCGCCAGCATTCTACTATCCGTGAACACTGAAGCTTTCTTT

D gene: TRBD2
V gene: TRBV20-1
clone size: few
J gene: TRBJ2-5
CDR3 protein: CSARDYASGGQETQYF
CDR3 DNA: TGCAGTGCTAGAGATTACGCTAGCGGGGGGCAAGAGACCCAGTACTTC

D gene: -
V gene: TRBV29-1
clone size: few
J gene: TRBJ2-1
CDR3 protein: CSVVSVYNEQFF
CDR3 DNA: TGCAGCGTTGTGTCAGTCTACAATGAGCAGTTCTTC

D gene: -
V gene: TRBV27
clone size: few
J gene: TRBJ2-7
CDR3 protein: CASSLSGDPYEQYF
CDR3 DNA: TGTGCCAGCAGTTTATCCGGGGACCCCTACGAGCAGTACTTC

D gene: -
V gene: TRBV28
clone size: many
J gene: TRBJ1-1
CDR3 protein: CASGQVNTEAFF
CDR3 DNA: TGTGCCAGCGGGCAGGTGAACACTGAAGCTTTCTTT

D gene: -
V gene: TRBV7-2
clone size: -
J gene: TRBJ1-3
CDR3 protein: CASSLFGNTIYF
CDR3 DNA: TGTGCCAGCAGCTTGTTTGGAAACACCATATATTTT

D gene: TRBD1
V gene: TRBV12-3/TRBV12-4
clone size: many
J gene: TRBJ2-1
CDR3 protein: CASKPGQGAYEQFF
CDR3 DNA: TGTGCCAGCAAACCGGGACAGGGGGCCTATGAGCAGTTCTTC

D gene: TRBD1
V gene: TRBV2
clone size: many
J gene: TRBJ2-3
CDR3 protein: CASTGQASSTDTQYF
CDR3 DNA: TGTGCCAGCACCGGACAGGCCTCTAGCACAGATACGCAGTATTTT

D gene: TRBD1
V gene: TRBV5-1
clone size: -
J gene: TRBJ2-3
CDR3 protein: CASSSYGQGRTDTQYF
CDR3 DNA: TGCGCCAGCAGCTCCTACGGACAGGGCCGCACAGATACGCAGTATTTT

D gene: -
V gene: TRBV28
clone size: -
J gene: TRBJ1-4
CDR3 protein: CASSLETAAENEKLFF
CDR3 DNA: TGTGCCAGCAGTTTGGAGACCGCCGCCGAAAATGAAAAACTGTTTTTT

D gene: TRBD2
V gene: TRBV7-9
clone size: -
J gene: TRBJ2-3
CDR3 protein: CASSLGLAGVIDTQYF
CDR3 DNA: TGTGCCAGCAGCCTCGGACTAGCGGGAGTGATAGATACGCAGTATTTT

D gene: TRBD2
V gene: TRBV20-1
clone size: many
J gene: TRBJ2-3
CDR3 protein: CSVMKRGATDTQYF
CDR3 DNA: TGCAGTGTCATGAAGCGGGGGGCTACAGATACGCAGTATTTT

D gene: -
V gene: TRBV18
clone size: -
J gene: TRBJ2-2
CDR3 protein: CASSPNSASNTGELFF
CDR3 DNA: TGTGCCAGCTCACCGAACAGCGCATCGAACACCGGGGAGCTGTTTTTT

D gene: TRBD2
V gene: TRBV4-1
clone size: few
J gene: TRBJ2-1
CDR3 protein: CASRLAGGPYEQFF
CDR3 DNA: TGCGCCAGCAGGCTAGCGGGGGGGCCGTATGAGCAGTTCTTC

D gene: -
V gene: TRBV3-1
clone size: many
J gene: TRBJ1-6
CDR3 protein: CASSQRNNSPLHF
CDR3 DNA: TGTGCCAGCAGCCAAAGGAATAATTCACCCCTCCACTTT

D gene: -
V gene: TRBV27
clone size: many
J gene: TRBJ2-3
CDR3 protein: CASSLRQGADTQYF
CDR3 DNA: TGTGCCAGCAGTTTACGGCAGGGAGCAGATACGCAGTATTTT

D gene: -
V gene: TRBV12-3/TRBV12-4
clone size: many
J gene: TRBJ1-6
CDR3 protein: CASSFNTNSPLHF
CDR3 DNA: TGTGCCAGCAGCTTTAATACTAATTCACCCCTCCACTTT

D gene: -
V gene: TRBV2
clone size: many
J gene: TRBJ2-2
CDR3 protein: CASSVWNTGELFF
CDR3 DNA: TGTGCCAGCAGTGTGTGGAACACCGGGGAGCTGTTTTTT

D gene: -
V gene: TRBV27
clone size: many
J gene: TRBJ2-1
CDR3 protein: CASCRSGHLINEQFF
CDR3 DNA: TGTGCCAGCTGCCGGTCAGGGCACCTAATCAATGAGCAGTTCTTC

D gene: -
V gene: TRBV4-1
clone size: -
J gene: TRBJ2-1
CDR3 protein: CASSQVGSSYNEQFF
CDR3 DNA: TGCGCCAGCAGCCAAGTTGGGAGCTCCTACAATGAGCAGTTCTTC

D gene: -
V gene: TRBV24-1
clone size: many
J gene: TRBJ2-7
CDR3 protein: CATSDLQGVTYEQYF
CDR3 DNA: TGTGCCACCAGTGATTTACAGGGTGTAACTTACGAGCAGTACTTC

D gene: TRBD1
V gene: TRBV24-1
clone size: -
J gene: TRBJ2-7
CDR3 protein: CATSDLKSGGLSEQYF
CDR3 DNA: TGTGCCACCAGTGATTTGAAGTCAGGGGGCCTCAGCGAGCAGTACTTC

D gene: TRBD1
V gene: TRBV29-1
clone size: few
J gene: TRBJ2-2
CDR3 protein: CSVVKPGQGNTGELFF
CDR3 DNA: TGCAGCGTAGTAAAGCCGGGACAGGGGAACACCGGGGAGCTGTTTTTT

D gene: TRBD2
V gene: TRBV27
clone size: -
J gene: TRBJ2-4
CDR3 protein: CASSPGGGDKNIQYF
CDR3 DNA: TGTGCCAGCAGCCCTGGGGGGGGGGACAAAAACATTCAGTACTTC

D gene: -
V gene: TRBV28
clone size: -
J gene: TRBJ2-6
CDR3 protein: CASSSDAGANVLTF
CDR3 DNA: TGTGCCAGCAGTTCTGACGCTGGGGCCAACGTCCTGACTTTC

D gene: TRBD2
V gene: TRBV9
clone size: -
J gene: TRBJ2-1
CDR3 protein: CASSPWVSGGPNSYNEQFF
CDR3 DNA: TGTGCCAGCAGCCCCTGGGTTAGCGGGGGGCCCAACTCCTACAATGAGCAGTTCTTC

D gene: -
V gene: TRBV12-3/TRBV12-4
clone size: many
J gene: TRBJ2-1
CDR3 protein: CASSLAGSDEQFF
CDR3 DNA: TGTGCCAGCAGTTTAGCGGGGAGTGATGAGCAGTTCTTC

D gene: -
V gene: TRBV5-1
clone size: few
J gene: TRBJ1-1
CDR3 protein: CASSPGGTQNTEAFF
CDR3 DNA: TGCGCCAGCAGCCCGGGTGGGACCCAGAACACTGAAGCTTTCTTT

D gene: -
V gene: TRBV6-9
clone size: -
J gene: TRBJ2-5
CDR3 protein: CASSSAETEEYF
CDR3 DNA: TGTGCCAGCAGTTCGGCCGAGACAGAAGAGTACTTC

D gene: TRBD1
V gene: TRBV20-1
clone size: many
J gene: TRBJ2-1
CDR3 protein: CSAREGVTGGMEQFF
CDR3 DNA: TGCAGTGCTAGAGAGGGTGTGACAGGGGGTATGGAGCAGTTCTTC

D gene: -
V gene: TRBV6-1
clone size: few
J gene: TRBJ1-5
CDR3 protein: CASSLTEFNQPQHF
CDR3 DNA: TGTGCCAGCAGTCTCACGGAATTCAATCAGCCCCAGCATTTT

D gene: TRBD1
V gene: TRBV9
clone size: few
J gene: TRBJ2-5
CDR3 protein: CASSPDRGSHQETQYF
CDR3 DNA: TGTGCCAGCAGCCCGGACAGGGGGAGCCACCAAGAGACCCAGTACTTC

D gene: TRBD1
V gene: TRBV10-2
clone size: few
J gene: TRBJ1-6
CDR3 protein: CASSLPRQGPYNSPLHF
CDR3 DNA: TGCGCCAGCAGTCTTCCCCGACAGGGACCCTATAATTCACCCCTCCACTTT

D gene: TRBD2
V gene: TRBV5-1
clone size: many
J gene: TRBJ2-7
CDR3 protein: CASSKLAGGVHEQYF
CDR3 DNA: TGCGCCAGCAGCAAACTAGCGGGGGGAGTGCACGAGCAGTACTTC

D gene: TRBD1
V gene: TRBV28
clone size: few
J gene: TRBJ2-1
CDR3 protein: CASSSPRDRVYNEQFF
CDR3 DNA: TGTGCCAGCAGTTCCCCCAGGGACAGGGTCTACAATGAGCAGTTCTTC

D gene: -
V gene: TRBV10-3
clone size: many
J gene: TRBJ1-5
CDR3 protein: CAISDPSTRSKEELSNQPQHF
CDR3 DNA: TGTGCCATCAGTGATCCGAGTACTAGGAGCAAGGAAGAACTTAGCAATCAGCCCCAGCATTTT

D gene: TRBD1
V gene: TRBV18
clone size: few
J gene: TRBJ2-3
CDR3 protein: CASSPPGQDTDTQYF
CDR3 DNA: TGTGCCAGCTCACCACCCGGACAGGACACAGATACGCAGTATTTT

D gene: -
V gene: TRBV20-1
clone size: few
J gene: TRBJ1-2
CDR3 protein: CSARDLQLYGYTF
CDR3 DNA: TGCAGTGCTAGAGATCTCCAGCTCTATGGCTACACCTTC

D gene: TRBD2
V gene: TRBV7-8
clone size: many
J gene: TRBJ2-2
CDR3 protein: CASRTSPGELFF
CDR3 DNA: TGTGCCAGCCGGACTAGTCCCGGGGAGCTGTTTTTT

D gene: -
V gene: TRBV9
clone size: many
J gene: TRBJ1-5
CDR3 protein: CASSVGRADQPQHF
CDR3 DNA: TGTGCCAGCAGCGTAGGCAGGGCCGATCAGCCCCAGCATTTT

D gene: TRBD2
V gene: TRBV6-1
clone size: -
J gene: TRBJ2-3
CDR3 protein: CASSTPGAGSKDTQYF
CDR3 DNA: TGTGCCAGCAGTACCCCGGGAGCGGGGTCCAAAGATACGCAGTATTTT